Shown below are 9 T cell receptor beta chains from a single sample sequenced in a study of identical twins. TCRdb re-called the 5' RACE reads with MiXCR, one entry per CDR3 protein. The data hold hundreds of thousands of distinct CDR3 sequences, with around a sixth observed a single time. These data were also filed under a second study, of T cells expressing NK-cell markers.

The material sequenced was PBMCs. All receptors derive from a woman between 18 and 29 years old in good health.

The J gene is TRBJ2-7, the V gene TRBV2, with TRBD1 identical over 7 bases. This CDR3 region has 15 residues. Germline trimming cut 4 bases from V and 5 bases from J; bases unmatched to any gene: 11. Germline CDR1 reads SNHLY; CDR2 reads FYNNEI. The CDR3 DNA follows: TGTGCCAGCAGTGTTGGACAGGCCATCGGGGACGAGCAGTACTTC. It encodes CASSVGQAIGDEQYF.

In this sample, this clonotype turned up a few times. The chain uses TRBV12-3 or TRBV12-4 and TRBJ2-7; the D is unclear. V lost 4 bases to trimming and J lost 8 bases, with 15 bases between them. The CDR3 contains 13 residues. The CDR3 loop is CASSSGGREKQYF. In nucleotides, the CDR3 is TGTGCCAGCAGTTCCGGCGGCCGAGAAAAGCAGTACTTC.

This clonotype appeared a few times. V is TRBV7-2 and J is TRBJ2-3; D is unclear. This CDR3 comprises 16 residues. Germline CDR1 SGHTA, CDR2 FQGNSA. Trimming took 1 base from V and 2 from J, leaving 13 bases between them. The chain's CDR3 is CASSLVGGPYTDTQYF. CDR3 nucleotides: TGTGCCAGCAGCTTAGTGGGCGGACCTTACACAGATACGCAGTATTTT.

This clonotype has more than one count but fewer than ten. CDR3 nucleotides: TGTGCCAGCAGTCCCATGTTGACTAGCGGGAGTGCAGATACGCAGTATTTT. Its translation is CASSPMLTSGSADTQYF. The chain links TRBV6-1 to TRBJ2-3; 12 bases map to TRBD2. V shed 5 bases and J 4 bases; nucleotides not matched to a gene: 10. CDR3 length equals 17 residues. Germline-derived CDR1 and CDR2 are MNHNS and SASEGT.

The chain combines TRBV20-1 with TRBJ1-5; D is unclear. This CDR3 is 13 amino acids long. V lost 6 bases to trimming and J lost 2 bases, with 11 bases between them. Germline loops: CDR1 DFQATT, CDR2 SNEGSKA (reference sequence). The CDR3 protein is CSATPGGNQPQHF. In nucleotides, the CDR3 is TGCAGTGCCACACCCGGGGGCAATCAGCCCCAGCATTTT.

The chain employs TRBV6-1 and TRBJ1-1, with 8 bases lining up with TRBD1. The CDR3 totals 15 residues. The germline V gene encodes CDR1 MNHNS and CDR2 SASEGT. J gave up 3 bases and V 5 bases, and 8 bases lay outside the gene matches. The CDR3 DNA reads as TGTGCCAGCAGTCTCCAGGGGGCTGTAGACACTGAAGCTTTCTTT. Translated, it gives CASSLQGAVDTEAFF.

This clonotype came up a few times. V gene TRBV7-2 combines with J gene TRBJ2-7; weak D call: TRBD1 (6 bases). Looked up from germline, CDR1 is SGHTA and CDR2 is FQGNSA. The CDR3 runs to 16 residues. Trimming pared 1 base from V and 1 base from J, leaving 14 bases between. CDR3 in DNA: TGTGCCAGCAGCTTAGTAACAGGGCGTGGGTCCTACGAGCAGTACTTC. Protein product: CASSLVTGRGSYEQYF.

The rearrangement uses TRBV4-2 and TRBJ2-6; D is perhaps TRBD2 (6 bases). This CDR3 contains 19 residues. Per the germline V gene, CDR1 is LGHNA and CDR2 is YNFKEQ. V shed 1 base and J shed 1 base, with 17 bases lying between them. The CDR3 sequence: CASSQVRGGDLSGANVLTF. CDR3 coding DNA: TGTGCCAGCAGCCAAGTGAGGGGAGGAGATTTATCTGGGGCCAACGTCCTGACTTTC.

This clonotype has more than one count but fewer than ten. The V gene is TRBV4-1, the J gene TRBJ2-7; no definite D call. CDR3 length: 13 amino acids. Germline CDR1 and CDR2: MGHRA and YSYEKL. V gave up 1 base and J gave up 2 bases, with 6 bases separating them. The CDR3 DNA reads TGCGCCAGCAGCCAAGTCTGGACCTACGAGCAGTACTTC. Amino acid sequence: CASSQVWTYEQYF.